Listed here are 30 T cell receptor beta chains from one sample, sequenced in a study of T cell responses to AZD1222 COVID-19 vaccine. The table came from immunoSEQ multiplex PCR; TCRdb's copy has only in-frame clones and leaves some out. The repertoire has over 120,000 clones, more than 85% of them found once; the top ten carry 3% to 4%. The specimen comprised peripheral blood, sampled 28 days after the second AZD1222 dose. The source of these receptors is an adult who received the AZD1222 COVID-19 vaccine.

The chain employs TRBV3-1 (or the pseudogene TRBV3-2) and TRBJ1-1; D gene unclear. V was trimmed by 4 bases and J by 0 bases, leaving 12 bases between them. There are 15 residues in the CDR3. Germline lookup yields CDR1 LGHDT and CDR2 YNNKEL (reference sequence). The CDR3 DNA reads as TGTGCCAGCAGCCTCTTCGGCGGAATGAACACTGAAGCTTTCTTT. This sequence encodes CASSLFGGMNTEAFF.

The rearrangement uses TRBV7-2 and TRBJ2-7; the match to TRBD2 covers 11 bases. V was clipped by 5 bases and J by 6 bases; unmatched bases: 9. CDR1 and CDR2 from the germline V gene are SGHTA and FQGNSA. The CDR3 covers 15 residues. DNA of the CDR3: TGTGCCAGCAGCCCCGGGACTAGCGGAGCGGGCGAGCAGTACTTC. It yields the protein CASSPGTSGAGEQYF.

V usage is TRBV18 and J usage is TRBJ1-4, with 7 bases identical to TRBD1. Germline V gives CDR1 KGHSH, CDR2 LQKENI. The CDR3 is 15 residues long. The V and J ends lost 4 bases and 4 bases, in that order; junction bases with no gene match: 6. The CDR3 region is CASSRRDSRNEKLFF. Here the CDR3 DNA reads TGTGCCAGCTCACGTCGGGACAGCCGTAATGAAAAACTGTTTTTT.

This sequence joins TRBV5-1 and TRBJ1-4; 7 bases map to TRBD1. V lost 4 bases to trimming and J lost 9 bases; unmatched junction nucleotides: 21. From germline, CDR1 is SGHRS and CDR2 YFSETQ. CDR3 length equals 18 residues. The CDR3 loop reads CASSPTGTALTRTQKLFF. The DNA for the CDR3 is TGCGCCAGCAGCCCCACCGGGACAGCTCTCACCCGAACGCAAAAACTGTTTTTT.

This chain joins TRBV2 and TRBJ2-7, with TRBD2 as a possible D gene (6 bases). V was pared by 6 bases and J by 2 bases, with 11 bases between. CDR1 and CDR2 from the germline V gene are SNHLY and FYNNEI. The CDR3 runs to 13 residues. The DNA of the CDR3 is TGTGCCAGCAGGGAGGGGATACCCTACGAGCAGTACTTC. It codes for CASREGIPYEQYF.

The chain uses TRBV6-1 and TRBJ2-3; 11 nucleotides align to TRBD2. Trimming cost V 4 bases and J 0 bases; bases outside gene matches: 9. CDR3 size: 18 residues. Germline lookup yields CDR1 MNHNS and CDR2 SASEGT. CDR3 bases: TGTGCCAGCAGTGGGGGACTAGCGGCAACCACTAGCACAGATACGCAGTATTTT. Protein product: CASSGGLAATTSTDTQYF.

The CDR3 loop reads CASSLREGGITYNEQFF. In DNA, the CDR3 is TGTGCCAGCAGCCTCCGGGAGGGGGGTATTACCTACAATGAGCAGTTCTTC. V is TRBV7-9 and J is TRBJ2-1; TRBD2 matches 8 bases. Germline trimming cut 5 bases from V and 2 bases from J; bases unmatched to any gene: 11. The CDR3 has 17 amino acids. Germline CDR1 reads SEHNR; CDR2 reads FQNEAQ (reference sequence).

The sample holds one count of this clone. The rearrangement uses TRBV5-1 and TRBJ1-1; 9 nucleotides agree with TRBD1. J was trimmed by 5 bases and V by 5 bases; bases with no gene match: 10. Germline V gene lookup returns CDR1 SGHRS and CDR2 YFSETQ. There are 15 residues in the CDR3. The DNA for the CDR3 is TGCGCCAGCAGAACGACAGGGGGAGGATTAACTGAAGCTTTCTTT. This codes for CASRTTGGGLTEAFF.

CDR3 DNA: TGTGCCAGCAGCTTAAGGACAGCCGGCACCGGGGAGCTGTTTTTT. This encodes CASSLRTAGTGELFF. The rearrangement uses TRBV7-3 and TRBJ2-2, with a possible D match to TRBD1 (6 bases). The germline V gene has CDR1 SGHTA and CDR2 FQGTGA. V lost 1 base to trimming and J lost 4 bases, with 10 bases between them. The CDR3 is 15 amino acids.

This chain links TRBV4-2 with TRBJ1-5; D possibly corresponds to TRBD1 (5 bases). Germline loops: CDR1 LGHNA, CDR2 YNFKEQ. V lost 4 bases to trimming and J lost 6 bases, with 16 bases between them. The CDR3 spans 15 residues. CDR3 amino acids: CASSPGIRDGQPQHF. The CDR3 DNA reads as TGTGCCAGCAGCCCCGGGATCCGGGACGGTCAGCCCCAGCATTTT.

This clone was seen once. The chain employs TRBV18 and TRBJ1-1, with unresolved D. V was cut by 2 bases and J by 5 bases, with 9 bases left in between. Looked up from germline, CDR1 is KGHSH and CDR2 is LQKENI. CDR3 length equals 13 residues. Written as DNA, the CDR3 is TGTGCCAGCTCACCAAGGGTGATGACTGAAGCTTTCTTT. Its translation: CASSPRVMTEAFF.

The chain is built from TRBV6-5 and TRBJ2-1; 8 bases are a match to TRBD1. Germline V CDR1 and CDR2: MNHEY, SVGAGI. Trimming at V came to 2 bases and at J to 5 bases, leaving 2 bases not matched to a gene. There are 14 residues in the CDR3. CDR3 amino acids: CASSYLDRDNEQFF. CDR3 coding DNA: TGTGCCAGCAGTTACCTGGACAGGGACAATGAGCAGTTCTTC.

V and J are TRBV7-8 and TRBJ1-6; 9 bases fit TRBD1. This CDR3 contains 14 residues. The germline CDR1 and CDR2 sequences are SGHVS and FQNEAQ. After removal of 5 bases from V and 10 bases from J, the junction contained 6 bases not matched to a gene. The CDR3 region has the DNA TGTGCCAGCAGCCCGGACAGGGGAGAATCACCCCTCCACTTT. Amino acid sequence: CASSPDRGESPLHF. The variable domain in full, completed from reference TRBV7-8 and TRBJ1-6, reads GAGVSQSPRYKVAKRGQDVALRCDPISGHVSLFWYQQALGQGPEFLTYFQNEAQLDKSGLPSDRFFAERPEGSVSTLKIQRTQQEDSAVYLCASSPDRGESPLHFGNGTRLTVT.

The chain carries TRBV30 and TRBJ2-3; no definite D call. Germline V gene lookup returns CDR1 GTSNPN and CDR2 SVGIG (reference sequence). CDR3 length: 12 amino acids. Written as DNA, the CDR3 is TGTGTCGGAAATCATGGCACAGATACGCAGTATTTT. Translating it yields CVGNHGTDTQYF. Full variable domain (outside the CDR3, taken from reference TRBV30 and TRBJ2-3): SQTIHQWPATLVQPVGSPLSLECTVEGTSNPNLYWYRQAAGRGLQLLFYSVGIGQISSEVPQNLSASRPQDRQFILSSKKLLLSDSGFYLCVGNHGTDTQYFGPGTRLTVL.

The chain carries TRBV28 and TRBJ1-1; D may be TRBD1 (5 bases). The germline gives CDR1 MDHEN, CDR2 SYDVKM. CDR3 length: 12 residues. Trimming removed 8 bases from V and 7 bases from J, with 14 bases in between. CDR3 amino acids: CASSTGIVEAFF. As DNA, the CDR3 is TGTGCCAGCTCAACAGGAATAGTTGAAGCTTTCTTT.

This chain joins TRBV11-2 and TRBJ1-6; unclear D gene. Trimming shortened V by 1 base and J by 5 bases, and 6 bases separated the two germline ends. Germline CDR1 reads SGHAT; CDR2 reads FQNNGV. The CDR3 spans 14 residues. CDR3 DNA: TGTGCCAGCAGCTTAGGGGCCAATAATTCACCCCTCCACTTT. Translated, it gives CASSLGANNSPLHF.

This chain connects TRBV19 to TRBJ1-1, with D unresolved. V was trimmed by 7 bases and J by 8 bases, leaving 2 bases between them. CDR1 and CDR2 from the germline V gene are LNHDA and SQIVND (reference sequence). The CDR3 loop spans 8 amino acids. This CDR3 is CASIEAFF. For the CDR3, the DNA is TGTGCCAGTATCGAAGCTTTCTTT.

The chain has TRBV27 and TRBJ2-1, with a tentative D call TRBD2 (5 bases). The CDR3 runs to 13 residues. Germline lookup yields CDR1 MNHEY and CDR2 SMNVEV (reference sequence). Trimming cost V 5 bases and J 2 bases, with 7 bases left between them. CDR3: CASSDGAYNEQFF. CDR3 coding DNA: TGTGCCAGCAGTGACGGGGCCTACAATGAGCAGTTCTTC.

This rearrangement joins TRBV28 to TRBJ2-5, with D perhaps matching TRBD2 (5 bases). Germline V gene sequence: CDR1 MDHEN, CDR2 SYDVKM. This CDR3 is 14 amino acids long. Trimming cost V 6 bases and J 3 bases, with 14 bases left between them. The CDR3 DNA sequence: TGTGCCAGCAGCCACCGGACGAGGGAAGAGACCCAGTACTTC. It codes for CASSHRTREETQYF.

The chain recombines TRBV19 with TRBJ2-5, with 10 positions matching TRBD2. The J segment lost 5 bases and the V segment lost 1 base, leaving 4 bases of the junction unmatched. The V gene's germline CDR1 is LNHDA and CDR2 SQIVND (reference sequence). The CDR3 contains 15 residues. The CDR3 here is CASSIGLSGRETQYF. The CDR3 DNA reads TGTGCCAGTAGTATAGGTCTTAGCGGGAGGGAGACCCAGTACTTC.

The J gene is TRBJ1-5, the V gene TRBV7-9; D is uncertain. V dropped 5 bases and J dropped 7 bases, with 9 bases sitting between them. Germline V gives CDR1 SEHNR, CDR2 FQNEAQ (reference sequence). This CDR3 has 12 amino acids. This CDR3 is CASSPQDQPQHF. The DNA of the CDR3 is TGTGCCAGCAGCCCCCAGGACCAGCCCCAGCATTTT.

This chain connects TRBV28 to TRBJ1-6; TRBD1 matches at 7 bases. After removal of 5 bases from V and 10 bases from J, the junction contained 11 bases not matched to a gene. CDR1 and CDR2 from the germline V gene are MDHEN and SYDVKM. The CDR3 is 15 residues long. For the CDR3, the DNA is TGTGCCAGCAGTCCCGTCAACAGGGGCGGCTCACCCCTCCACTTT. Its protein product is CASSPVNRGGSPLHF.

The chain recombines TRBV2 with TRBJ1-5; a possible D gene is TRBD1 (5 bases). This CDR3 has 15 amino acids. In germline, CDR1 is SNHLY, CDR2 FYNNEI. V was shortened by 3 bases and J by 0 bases, with 9 bases between the two germline ends. The CDR3 DNA sequence: TGTGCCAGCAGTGACGGGGCCATTAGCAATCAGCCCCAGCATTTT. It encodes CASSDGAISNQPQHF.

This chain uses TRBV5-1 with TRBJ1-4; tentative D call: TRBD1 (5 bases). The CDR3 runs to 15 residues. V was clipped by 4 bases and J by 1 base, with 11 bases between them. Germline V gives CDR1 SGHRS, CDR2 YFSETQ. CDR3 DNA sequence: TGCGCCAGCAGCCAGGGCGCTCAAACTAATGAAAAACTGTTTTTT. Its protein product is CASSQGAQTNEKLFF.

This clone was recorded only once. CDR3 nucleotides: TGTGCCAGCAGCGTAGCGCCCCAGGGGGCTGGAAACACCATATATTTT. Amino acid sequence: CASSVAPQGAGNTIYF. The J gene is TRBJ1-3, the V gene TRBV9, with 7 bases matching TRBD1. Trimming removed 0 bases from V and 2 bases from J; junction bases left unmatched: 5. This CDR3 has 16 amino acids. Germline V CDR1 and CDR2: SGDLS, YYNGEE.

This clone was picked up one time. The V call is TRBV2, the J call TRBJ1-5; no reliable D call. Germline V gene data show CDR1 as SNHLY and CDR2 as FYNNEI. Trimming removed 8 bases at V and 2 bases at J, with 13 bases between. This CDR3 is built from 14 residues. The CDR3 sequence is CASRGSYGNQPQHF. DNA of the CDR3: TGTGCCAGCCGCGGCAGCTACGGCAATCAGCCCCAGCATTTT.

The chain couples TRBV5-1 to TRBJ2-7; D possibly corresponds to TRBD1 (5 bases). V was pared by 0 bases and J by 1 base, with 11 bases between. There are 15 residues in the CDR3. Germline CDR1 and CDR2: SGHRS and YFSETQ. CDR3 DNA sequence: TGCGCCAGCAGCTTGGAGGTCACAGGATCCTACGAGCAGTACTTC. Encoded protein: CASSLEVTGSYEQYF.

This clone was counted a single time. The chain is built from TRBV6-5 and TRBJ2-4; D perhaps matches TRBD1 (6 bases). The germline gives CDR1 MNHEY, CDR2 SVGAGI. Trimming left V 5 bases short and J 0 bases short, with 11 bases between. This CDR3 has 15 residues. The CDR3 reads CASSRQDPAKNIQYF. CDR3 bases: TGTGCCAGCAGTAGACAGGACCCAGCCAAAAACATTCAGTACTTC.

The rearrangement uses TRBV7-2 and TRBJ1-2, with D unclear. CDR3 length: 12 residues. Per the germline V gene, CDR1 is SGHTA and CDR2 is FQGNSA. The germline V and J ends were trimmed by 3 bases and 4 bases, with 6 bases remaining between them. CDR3 amino acids: CASSLGFYGYTF. For the CDR3, the DNA is TGTGCCAGCAGCTTGGGCTTCTATGGCTACACCTTC.

The chain has TRBV14 and TRBJ2-2; D not certain. Germline lookup yields CDR1 SGHDN and CDR2 FVKESK. The V and J ends lost 0 bases and 6 bases respectively, with 11 bases between them. The CDR3 spans 15 residues. DNA of the CDR3: TGTGCCAGCAGCCAAGATGGTTGGGGTGCCGGGGAGCTGTTTTTT. This codes for CASSQDGWGAGELFF.